A single sample gave rise to the 29 T cell receptor beta chains below, sequenced in a study of vaccination and CD4 T cells after COVID-19. Their antigens are not known. Treatment meaning: roughly ten-day PBMC culture with coronavirus spike peptide pools or control peptides (ViraFEST assay). Cultured CD4+ T cell DNA underwent sequencing with the Oncomine TCR Beta short-read assay. TCRdb re-derived calls from the PCR reads in MiXCR, one entry per CDR3 protein. The table has about 13,000 distinct CDR3 sequences, 50% to 65% seen once. The sample here was cultured CD4+ T cells from blood, taken after SARS-CoV-2 vaccination. These receptors originate from a human donor with COVID-19.

This clonotype was observed a single time. The V gene is TRBV7-6, the J gene TRBJ1-1, with no clear D. In germline, CDR1 is SGHVS, CDR2 FNYEAQ. Trimming removed 0 bases from V and 4 bases from J, with 12 bases in between. The CDR3 has 15 amino acids. As DNA, the CDR3 is TGTGCCAGCAGCTTAGCAGGCGGGGTCCCCACTGAAGCTTTCTTT. Protein sequence: CASSLAGGVPTEAFF.

This chain joins TRBV6-5 and TRBJ1-1, with 9 bases identical to TRBD1. Germline CDR1 reads MNHEY; CDR2 reads SVGAGI. Trimming cost V 2 bases and J 3 bases; bases outside gene matches: 4. The CDR3 extends over 15 amino acids. The chain's CDR3 is CASSYHRGRDTEAFF. CDR3 sequence (DNA): TGTGCCAGCAGTTACCACAGGGGGCGAGACACTGAAGCTTTCTTT.

The chain couples TRBV12-5 to TRBJ2-7; D possibly matches TRBD1 or TRBD2 (5 bases each). CDR1 is LGHNT, CDR2 FRNRAP, per germline. The CDR3 is 14 amino acids. V lost 4 bases and J lost 6, with 16 bases in between. This CDR3 reads CASGSGTSHLEQYF. In DNA, the CDR3 is TGTGCTAGTGGTTCCGGGACGTCCCACCTCGAGCAGTACTTC.

The chain couples TRBV19 to TRBJ2-5; D gene unclear. V shed 5 bases and J shed 10 bases, with 20 bases lying between them. There are 14 residues in the CDR3. Germline CDR1 and CDR2: LNHDA and SQIVND (reference sequence). The CDR3 sequence is CASSPPSPRVGQYF. CDR3 nucleotide sequence: TGTGCCAGTAGTCCCCCGTCCCCCCGAGTGGGCCAGTACTTC.

The rearrangement links TRBV11-3 to TRBJ2-7; 10 positions match TRBD1. This CDR3 region has 19 residues. Germline lookup yields CDR1 SGHNT and CDR2 YENEEA. The trim removed 4 bases at V and 1 base at J, leaving 16 bases unmatched. CDR3 nucleotides: TGTGCCAGCAGCTCACTTGGGGGACAGGGGACCAGCGTATCCTACGAGCAGTACTTC. Protein: CASSSLGGQGTSVSYEQYF.

This clonotype was detected a few times. This chain uses TRBV15 with TRBJ1-5; D is unclear. Germline CDR1 is LNHNV and CDR2 is YYDKDF (reference sequence). V lost 8 bases and J lost 4, with 12 bases in between. This CDR3 region has 13 residues. The CDR3: CATSWQSNQPQHF. The CDR3 nucleotides read TGTGCCACCTCTTGGCAGTCTAATCAGCCCCAGCATTTT.

This clonotype turned up a few times. The chain employs TRBV6-1 and TRBJ1-2; D uncertain. The CDR3 extends over 12 amino acids. V was shortened by 7 bases and J by 8 bases, with 14 bases between the two germline ends. Germline assignment: CDR1 MNHNS and CDR2 SASEGT. CDR3 sequence reads: CASITGVGGYTF. CDR3 in DNA: TGTGCCAGCATTACGGGTGTGGGAGGCTACACCTTC.

The chain has TRBV7-8 and TRBJ1-1; D unclear. Germline V lookup: CDR1 SGHVS, CDR2 FQNEAQ. The CDR3 is 11 residues long. Trimming left V 5 bases short and J 2 bases short, with 3 bases between. In DNA form, the CDR3 reads TGTGCCAGCAGCCGTAACACTGAAGCTTTCTTT. Encoded protein: CASSRNTEAFF.

The chain combines TRBV20-1 with TRBJ2-2; D possibly corresponds to TRBD1 (5 bases). The germline V gene has CDR1 DFQATT and CDR2 SNEGSKA (reference sequence). The CDR3 is 14 amino acids. With 3 bases removed from V and 3 bases from J, the gap between germline ends came to 11 bases. As DNA, the CDR3 is TGCAGTGCTAGGTTGCAGGGATACACCGGGGAGCTGTTTTTT. Amino acids: CSARLQGYTGELFF.

V usage is TRBV7-3 and J usage is TRBJ2-5, with 8 bases lining up with TRBD2. The V gene end was trimmed by 4 bases and the J gene end by 1 base; junction bases not matched to a gene: 8. Germline V gene lookup returns CDR1 SGHTA and CDR2 FQGTGA. This CDR3 is built from 16 residues. CDR3 residues: CASSSRISGIQETQYF. The CDR3, as DNA: TGTGCCAGCAGCTCCCGTATTAGCGGGATCCAAGAGACCCAGTACTTC.

The rearrangement links TRBV20-1 to TRBJ1-1; possible D gene TRBD1, 5 bases. From germline, CDR1 is DFQATT and CDR2 SNEGSKA (reference sequence). V lost 6 bases and J 1 base, leaving 15 bases between the germline ends. The CDR3 is 14 amino acids. The CDR3 loop is CSAKTGEGNTEAFF. As DNA, the CDR3 is TGCAGTGCCAAAACAGGAGAGGGGAACACTGAAGCTTTCTTT.

V gene TRBV11-3 combines with J gene TRBJ2-5; 7 bases match TRBD1. V was clipped by 1 base and J by 1 base; unmatched bases: 0. Germline lookup yields CDR1 SGHNT and CDR2 YENEEA. CDR3 size: 14 residues. Here the CDR3 DNA reads TGTGCCAGCAGCTTAGGACAGGGCCAAGAGACCCAGTACTTC. It yields the protein CASSLGQGQETQYF.

The rearrangement links TRBV27 to TRBJ2-7; D not resolved. The CDR3 spans 13 residues. V lost 5 bases and J lost 3, with 11 bases in between. Germline CDR1 and CDR2: MNHEY and SMNVEV (reference sequence). The CDR3 DNA sequence: TGTGCCAGCAGTGAATCCCCCCTCTACGAGCAGTACTTC. Protein: CASSESPLYEQYF.

This chain links TRBV27 with TRBJ1-2; D remains ambiguous. V lost 2 bases, J lost 0 bases, and 7 bases lay in between. The CDR3 is 14 amino acids. Germline V gives CDR1 MNHEY, CDR2 SMNVEV (reference sequence). The CDR3 DNA reads as TGTGCCAGCAGTTTAAGGGTCCCTAACTATGGCTACACCTTC. Amino acids: CASSLRVPNYGYTF.

J is TRBJ1-5 and V is TRBV7-9; D remains unclear. This CDR3 has 12 residues. V lost 8 bases, J lost 3 bases, and 8 bases lay in between. The germline CDR1 and CDR2 sequences are SEHNR and FQNEAQ (reference sequence). The CDR3 reads CASGQDNQPQHF. The DNA of the CDR3 is TGTGCCAGCGGGCAGGACAATCAGCCCCAGCATTTT.

The chain has TRBV20-1 and TRBJ2-1; 10 positions match TRBD2. The CDR3 covers 16 residues. Looked up from germline, CDR1 is DFQATT and CDR2 is SNEGSKA (reference sequence). Trimming took 5 bases from V and 0 from J; bases not matched to a gene: 7. The CDR3 sequence is CSAQSGGVTSYNEQFF. The CDR3 nucleotides read TGCAGTGCTCAAAGCGGGGGGGTTACCTCCTACAATGAGCAGTTCTTC.

The chain joins TRBV4-3 to TRBJ2-6, with D perhaps assigned TRBD1 or TRBD2 (7 bases each). The CDR3 loop spans 18 amino acids. V lost 3 bases and J 2 bases, leaving 17 bases between the germline ends. CDR1 and CDR2 from the germline V gene are LGHNA and YSLEER. CDR3 in DNA: TGCGCCAGCAGCCAGGAGACAGGGAGGGGCACTGGGGCCAACGTCCTGACTTTC. Its protein is CASSQETGRGTGANVLTF.

V and J are TRBV7-3 and TRBJ1-1, with a tentative D call TRBD1 (6 bases). The CDR3 contains 15 residues. V was shortened by 3 bases and J by 1 base, with 12 bases between the two germline ends. Germline CDR1 SGHTA, CDR2 FQGTGA. As DNA, the CDR3 is TGTGCCAGCAGCTTCTCGGGACACCCGAACACTGAAGCTTTCTTT. Protein: CASSFSGHPNTEAFF.

The rearrangement uses TRBV12-3 or TRBV12-4 and TRBJ2-7, with 10 bases aligning to TRBD1. Trimming cost V 8 bases and J 5 bases; bases outside gene matches: 12. The CDR3 consists of 15 residues. CDR3 loop: CASGDRQGALNEQYF. In nucleotides, the CDR3 is TGTGCCAGCGGCGATCGACAGGGGGCGCTTAACGAGCAGTACTTC.

This clonotype was observed a few times. The CDR3 spells CATSRGGLASYEQYF. CDR3 DNA sequence: TGTGCCACCAGCAGAGGGGGTCTAGCCTCCTACGAGCAGTACTTC. V gene TRBV15 combines with J gene TRBJ2-7; perhaps TRBD2 as D (5 bases). Trimming shortened V by 1 base and J by 0 bases, and 10 bases separated the two germline ends. The germline CDR1 and CDR2 sequences are LNHNV and YYDKDF (reference sequence). The CDR3 length is 15 residues.

The chain links TRBV7-9 to TRBJ1-2, with no clear D. This CDR3 has 12 residues. Germline CDR1 reads SEHNR; CDR2 reads FQNEAQ (reference sequence). The V end lost 6 bases, the J end lost 3 bases, and 8 bases lay between the germline ends. In DNA, the CDR3 is TGTGCCAGCAGTCCGGAGCACTATGGCTACACCTTC. Its protein product is CASSPEHYGYTF. Using reference TRBV7-9 and TRBJ1-2 for the parts outside the CDR3, the full variable domain is DTGVSQNPRHKITKRGQNVTFRCDPISEHNRLYWYRQTLGQGPEFLTYFQNEAQLEKSRLLSDRFSAERPKGSFSTLEIQRTEQGDSAMYLCASSPEHYGYTFGSGTRLTVV.

V and J are TRBV12-3 or TRBV12-4 and TRBJ2-5; tentatively, D is TRBD1 or TRBD2 (5 bases each). This CDR3 is 14 amino acids long. Trimming removed 6 bases from V and 5 bases from J, with 16 bases in between. CDR3 sequence (DNA): TGTGCCAGCAGCCCCGTCGGGGCCAGGGAGACCCAGTACTTC. As protein: CASSPVGARETQYF.

This clonotype was seen only a few times. The chain couples TRBV11-1 to TRBJ2-2; D unclear. Germline CDR1 is SGHAT and CDR2 is FQDESV (reference sequence). The V and J ends lost 5 bases and 6 bases respectively, with 10 bases between them. CDR3 length equals 13 residues. The CDR3 nucleotides read TGTGCCAGCAGCACCCGGACCGCCGGGGAGCTGTTTTTT. Amino acids: CASSTRTAGELFF.

The rearrangement joins TRBV20-1 to TRBJ2-7; 7 positions match TRBD1. V was pared by 0 bases and J by 3 bases, with 5 bases of the junction left unmatched. Germline V gene data show CDR1 as DFQATT and CDR2 as SNEGSKA (reference sequence). The CDR3 is 14 amino acids. For the CDR3, the DNA is TGCAGTGCTAGAGACCCTAACAGGGGCTACGAGCAGTACTTC. This gives the protein CSARDPNRGYEQYF.

V usage is TRBV7-2 and J usage is TRBJ1-2; maybe TRBD1 (5 bases). Trimming removed 4 bases at V and 8 bases at J, with 26 bases between. Germline lookup yields CDR1 SGHTA and CDR2 FQGNSA. The CDR3 runs 17 residues. This CDR3 is CASSSNRTPAGTGGYTF. The CDR3 DNA sequence: TGTGCCAGCAGCTCAAACCGGACCCCCGCCGGGACGGGAGGCTACACCTTC. The variable domain in full, completed from reference TRBV7-2 and TRBJ1-2, reads GAGVSQSPSNKVTEKGKDVELRCDPISGHTALYWYRQSLGQGLEFLIYFQGNSAPDKSGLPSDRFSAERTGGSVSTLTIQRTQQEDSAVYLCASSSNRTPAGTGGYTFGSGTRLTVV.

J is TRBJ1-1 and V is TRBV11-3; D gene ambiguous. CDR1 and CDR2 from the germline V gene are SGHNT and YENEEA. V was trimmed by 1 base and J by 8 bases, leaving 8 bases between them. This CDR3 has 12 residues. This CDR3 reads CASSLAEREAFF. The DNA for the CDR3 is TGTGCCAGCAGCTTAGCTGAACGGGAAGCTTTCTTT.

CDR3 bases: TGTGCCAGCACCGGGACAGGGAGGGACACTGAAGCTTTCTTT. The encoded protein is CASTGTGRDTEAFF. The V and J genes are TRBV6-1 and TRBJ1-1; TRBD1 aligns across 9 bases. The CDR3 sequence is 14 residues long. Unmatched junction bases numbered 6, after V lost 7 bases and J lost 3 bases. Germline assignment: CDR1 MNHNS and CDR2 SASEGT.

This chain uses TRBV20-1 with TRBJ2-2, with 10 bases lining up with TRBD2. This CDR3 is built from 16 residues. Germline V gene sequence: CDR1 DFQATT, CDR2 SNEGSKA (reference sequence). The junction had 10 bases not matched to a gene; V was cut back by 5 bases and J by 4 bases. The DNA for the CDR3 is TGCAGTGCTTTTTGGAGCGGGGGGGGAATCACCGGGGAGCTGTTTTTT. This gives the protein CSAFWSGGGITGELFF.

CDR3 bases: TGTGCCAGCAGACGCCCGGAACGGAACTATGGCTACACCTTC. This gives the protein CASRRPERNYGYTF. The chain employs TRBV6-1 and TRBJ1-2; no firm D call. CDR1 and CDR2 from the germline V gene are MNHNS and SASEGT. The CDR3 loop spans 14 amino acids. V lost 6 bases, J lost 2 bases, and 13 bases lay in between.